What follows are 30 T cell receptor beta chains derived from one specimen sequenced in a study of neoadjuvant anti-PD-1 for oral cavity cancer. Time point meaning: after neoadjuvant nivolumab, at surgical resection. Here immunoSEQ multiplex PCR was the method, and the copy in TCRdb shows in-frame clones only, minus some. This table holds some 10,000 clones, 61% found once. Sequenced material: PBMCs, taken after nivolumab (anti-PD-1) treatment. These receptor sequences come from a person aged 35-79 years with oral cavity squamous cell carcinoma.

CDR3 in amino acids: CASSYSAQSYEQYF. The DNA of the CDR3 is TGTGCCAGCAGTTACTCGGCGCAATCCTACGAGCAGTACTTC. J is TRBJ2-7 and V is TRBV6-5; no firm D call. Trimming left V 0 bases short and J 1 base short, with 7 bases between. This CDR3 comprises 14 residues. Germline CDR1 reads MNHEY; CDR2 reads SVGAGI.

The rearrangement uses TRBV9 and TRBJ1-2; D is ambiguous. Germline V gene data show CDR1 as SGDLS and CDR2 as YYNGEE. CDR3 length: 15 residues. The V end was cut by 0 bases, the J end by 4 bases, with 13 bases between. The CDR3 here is CASSVGEWEVYGYTF. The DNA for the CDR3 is TGTGCCAGCAGCGTAGGGGAGTGGGAGGTCTATGGCTACACCTTC.

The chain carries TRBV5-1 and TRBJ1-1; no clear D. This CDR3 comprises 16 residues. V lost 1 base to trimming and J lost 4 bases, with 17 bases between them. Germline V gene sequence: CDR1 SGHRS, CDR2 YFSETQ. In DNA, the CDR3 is TGCGCCAGCAGCTTGTCGTCCGGGGTCAAGTCCACTGAAGCTTTCTTT. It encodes CASSLSSGVKSTEAFF.

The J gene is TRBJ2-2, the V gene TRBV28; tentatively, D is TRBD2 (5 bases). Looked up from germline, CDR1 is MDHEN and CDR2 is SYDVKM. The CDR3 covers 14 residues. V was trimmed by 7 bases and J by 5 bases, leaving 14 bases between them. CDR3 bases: TGTGCCAGCATTTGGACTCCTGAGACCGGGGAGCTGTTTTTT. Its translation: CASIWTPETGELFF.

Here the CDR3 reads CASRPSGGMEKLFF. The CDR3 nucleotides read TGTGCCAGCAGGCCTTCAGGGGGCATGGAAAAACTGTTTTTT. This chain connects TRBV28 to TRBJ1-4; the match to TRBD1 covers 8 bases. Looked up from germline, CDR1 is MDHEN and CDR2 is SYDVKM. The CDR3 length is 14 residues. Germline trimming cut 6 bases from V and 8 bases from J; bases unmatched to any gene: 8.

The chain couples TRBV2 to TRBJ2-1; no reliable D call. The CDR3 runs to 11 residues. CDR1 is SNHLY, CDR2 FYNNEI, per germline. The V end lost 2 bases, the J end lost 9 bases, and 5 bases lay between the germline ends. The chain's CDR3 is CASSEYVEQFF. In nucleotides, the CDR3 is TGTGCCAGCAGTGAATATGTTGAGCAGTTCTTC.

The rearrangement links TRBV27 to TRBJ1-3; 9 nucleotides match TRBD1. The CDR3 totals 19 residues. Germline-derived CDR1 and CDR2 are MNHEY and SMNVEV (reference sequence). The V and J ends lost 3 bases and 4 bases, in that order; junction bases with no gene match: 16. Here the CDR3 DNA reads TGTGCCAGCAGTTTCGGGGACAGGGTAATGTTATGCGACGGAAACACCATATATTTT. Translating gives CASSFGDRVMLCDGNTIYF.

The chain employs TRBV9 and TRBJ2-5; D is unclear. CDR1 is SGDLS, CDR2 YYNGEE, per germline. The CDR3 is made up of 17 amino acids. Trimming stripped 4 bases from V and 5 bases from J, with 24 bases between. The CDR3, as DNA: TGTGCCAGCAGCCGGCGATCCAATTGGGTGGTTAGCGAGACCCAGTACTTC. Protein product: CASSRRSNWVVSETQYF.

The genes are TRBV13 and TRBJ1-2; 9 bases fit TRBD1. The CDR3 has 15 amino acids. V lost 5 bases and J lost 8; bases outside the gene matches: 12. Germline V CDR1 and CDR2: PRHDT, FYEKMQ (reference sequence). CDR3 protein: CASSQNRGPSRGYTF. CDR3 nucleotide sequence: TGTGCCAGCAGCCAGAACAGGGGGCCTTCTCGCGGCTACACCTTC.

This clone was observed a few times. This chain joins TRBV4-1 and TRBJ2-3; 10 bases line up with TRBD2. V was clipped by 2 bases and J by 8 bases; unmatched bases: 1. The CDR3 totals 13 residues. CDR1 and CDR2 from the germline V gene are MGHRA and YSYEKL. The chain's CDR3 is CASSQLAGATQYF. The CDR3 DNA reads TGCGCCAGCAGCCAACTAGCGGGAGCTACGCAGTATTTT.

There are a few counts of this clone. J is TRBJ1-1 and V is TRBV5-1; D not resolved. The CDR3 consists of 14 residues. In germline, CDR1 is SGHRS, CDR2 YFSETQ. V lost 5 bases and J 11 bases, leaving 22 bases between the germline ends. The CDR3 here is CASSPQTKAQKAFF. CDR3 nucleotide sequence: TGCGCCAGCAGTCCTCAGACTAAAGCCCAAAAGGCTTTCTTT.

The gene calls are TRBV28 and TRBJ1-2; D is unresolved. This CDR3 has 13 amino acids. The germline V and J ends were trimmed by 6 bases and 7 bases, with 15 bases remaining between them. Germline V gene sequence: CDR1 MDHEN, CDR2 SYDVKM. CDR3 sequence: CASSPPSRSGYTF. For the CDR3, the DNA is TGTGCCAGCAGCCCCCCCAGCCGCTCTGGCTACACCTTC.

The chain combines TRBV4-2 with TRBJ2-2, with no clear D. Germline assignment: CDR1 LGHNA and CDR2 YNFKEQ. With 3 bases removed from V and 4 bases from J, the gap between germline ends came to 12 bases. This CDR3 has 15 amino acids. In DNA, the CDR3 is TGTGCCAGCAGCCAGGGCACAGAGCTCACCGGGGAGCTGTTTTTT. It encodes CASSQGTELTGELFF.

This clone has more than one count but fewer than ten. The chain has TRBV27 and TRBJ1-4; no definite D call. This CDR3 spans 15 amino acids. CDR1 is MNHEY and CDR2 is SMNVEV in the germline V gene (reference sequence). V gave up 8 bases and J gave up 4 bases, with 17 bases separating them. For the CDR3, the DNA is TGTGCCAGCTCCCTCGATGGACGGCGTAATGAAAAACTGTTTTTT. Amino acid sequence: CASSLDGRRNEKLFF.

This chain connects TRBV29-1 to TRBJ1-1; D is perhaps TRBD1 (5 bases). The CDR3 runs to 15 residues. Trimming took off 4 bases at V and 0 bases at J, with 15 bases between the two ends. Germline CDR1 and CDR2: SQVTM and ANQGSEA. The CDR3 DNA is TGCAGCGTTGGACAGTCTAAGGGGATGAACACTGAAGCTTTCTTT. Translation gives CSVGQSKGMNTEAFF.

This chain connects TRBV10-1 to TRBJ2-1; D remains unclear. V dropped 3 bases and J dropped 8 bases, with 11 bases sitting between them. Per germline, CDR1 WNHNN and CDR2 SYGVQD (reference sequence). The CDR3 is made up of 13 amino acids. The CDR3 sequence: CASSDSRVDEQFF. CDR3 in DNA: TGCGCCAGCAGTGATTCTAGAGTCGATGAGCAGTTCTTC.

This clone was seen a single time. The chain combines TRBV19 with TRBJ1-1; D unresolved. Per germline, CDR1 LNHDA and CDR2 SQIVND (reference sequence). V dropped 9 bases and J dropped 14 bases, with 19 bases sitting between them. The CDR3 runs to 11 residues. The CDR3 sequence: CASKFRTQPFF. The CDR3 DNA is TGTGCCAGCAAGTTCCGCACCCAGCCCTTCTTT.

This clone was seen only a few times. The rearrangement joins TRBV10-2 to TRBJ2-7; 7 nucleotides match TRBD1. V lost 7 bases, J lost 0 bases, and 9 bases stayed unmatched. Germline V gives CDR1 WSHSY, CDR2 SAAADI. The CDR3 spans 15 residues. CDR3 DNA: TGCGCCAGCAAGGGGGCAGGCACAAGCTCCTACGAGCAGTACTTC. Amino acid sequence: CASKGAGTSSYEQYF.

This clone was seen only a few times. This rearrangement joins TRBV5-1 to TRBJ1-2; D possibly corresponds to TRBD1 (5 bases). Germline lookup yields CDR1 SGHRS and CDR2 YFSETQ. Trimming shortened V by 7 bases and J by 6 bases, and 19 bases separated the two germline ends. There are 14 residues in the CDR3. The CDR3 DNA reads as TGCGCCAGCGGAAAACTGGGGGTTTCTAATGGCTACACCTTC. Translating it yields CASGKLGVSNGYTF.

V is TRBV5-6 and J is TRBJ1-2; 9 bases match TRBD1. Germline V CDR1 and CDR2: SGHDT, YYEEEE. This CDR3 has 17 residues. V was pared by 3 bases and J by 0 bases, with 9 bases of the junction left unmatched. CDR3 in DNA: TGTGCCAGCAGCTGGGGGACAGGGCCCTCAGCTAACTATGGCTACACCTTC. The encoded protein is CASSWGTGPSANYGYTF.

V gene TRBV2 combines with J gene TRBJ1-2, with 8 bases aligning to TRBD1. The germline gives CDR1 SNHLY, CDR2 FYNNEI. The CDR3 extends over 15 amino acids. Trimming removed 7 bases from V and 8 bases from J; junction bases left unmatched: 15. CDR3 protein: CASTRVLDRAGGYTF. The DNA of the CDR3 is TGTGCCAGCACCCGCGTTTTGGACAGGGCAGGAGGCTACACCTTC.

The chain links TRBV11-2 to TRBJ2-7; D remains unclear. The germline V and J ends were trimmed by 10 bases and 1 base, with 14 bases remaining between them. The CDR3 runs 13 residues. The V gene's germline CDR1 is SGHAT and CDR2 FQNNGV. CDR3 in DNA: TGTGCCACCAAAGGCCTTCGGTCCTACGAGCAGTACTTC. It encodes CATKGLRSYEQYF.

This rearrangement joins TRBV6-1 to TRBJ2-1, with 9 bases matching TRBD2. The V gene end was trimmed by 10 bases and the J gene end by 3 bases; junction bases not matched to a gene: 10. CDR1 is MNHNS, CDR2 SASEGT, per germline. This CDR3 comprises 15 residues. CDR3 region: CATFPKAGGYNEQFF. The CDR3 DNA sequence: TGTGCCACCTTTCCGAAAGCGGGAGGCTACAATGAGCAGTTCTTC.

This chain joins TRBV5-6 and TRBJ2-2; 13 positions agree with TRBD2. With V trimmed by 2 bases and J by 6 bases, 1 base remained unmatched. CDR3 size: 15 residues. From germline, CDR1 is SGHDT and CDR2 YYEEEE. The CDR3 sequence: CASSFGTSGAGELFF. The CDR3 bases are TGTGCCAGCAGCTTTGGGACTAGCGGGGCCGGGGAGCTGTTTTTT. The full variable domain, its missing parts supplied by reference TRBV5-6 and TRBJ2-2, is DAGVTQSPTHLIKTRGQQVTLRCSPKSGHDTVSWYQQALGQGPQFIFQYYEEEERQRGNFPDRFSGHQFPNYSSELNVNALLLGDSALYLCASSFGTSGAGELFFGEGSRLTVL.

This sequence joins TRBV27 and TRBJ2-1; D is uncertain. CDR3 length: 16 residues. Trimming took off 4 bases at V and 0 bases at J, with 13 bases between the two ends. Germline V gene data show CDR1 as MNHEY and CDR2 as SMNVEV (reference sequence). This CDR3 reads CASSSPAGSSYNEQFF. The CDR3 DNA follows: TGTGCCAGCAGTTCCCCTGCAGGCAGCTCCTACAATGAGCAGTTCTTC.

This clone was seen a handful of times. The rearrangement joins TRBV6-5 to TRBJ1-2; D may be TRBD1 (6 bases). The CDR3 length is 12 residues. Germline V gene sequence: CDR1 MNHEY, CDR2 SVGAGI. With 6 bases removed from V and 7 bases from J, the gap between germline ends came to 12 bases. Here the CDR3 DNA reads TGTGCCAGCAGGCCTCAGGGGTTTGGCTACACCTTC. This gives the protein CASRPQGFGYTF.

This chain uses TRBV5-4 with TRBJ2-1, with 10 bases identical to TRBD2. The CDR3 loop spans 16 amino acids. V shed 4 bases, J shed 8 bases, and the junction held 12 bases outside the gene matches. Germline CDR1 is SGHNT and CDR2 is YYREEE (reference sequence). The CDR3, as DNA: TGTGCCAGCAGCCCCTTAGCTAGCGGGGGCCGATATGAGCAGTTCTTC. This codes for CASSPLASGGRYEQFF.

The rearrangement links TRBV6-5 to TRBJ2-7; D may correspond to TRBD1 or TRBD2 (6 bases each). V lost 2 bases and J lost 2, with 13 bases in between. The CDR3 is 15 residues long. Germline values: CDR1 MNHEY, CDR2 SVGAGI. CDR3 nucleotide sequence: TGTGCCAGCAGTTACCAACAGGGAGGTACCTACGAGCAGTACTTC. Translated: CASSYQQGGTYEQYF.

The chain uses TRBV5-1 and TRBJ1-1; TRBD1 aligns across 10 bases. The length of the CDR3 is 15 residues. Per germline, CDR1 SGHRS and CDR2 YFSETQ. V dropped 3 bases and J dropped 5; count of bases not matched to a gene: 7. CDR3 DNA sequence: TGCGCCAGCAGCTCTACCGGGACAGGGGCTACTGAAGCTTTCTTT. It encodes CASSSTGTGATEAFF.

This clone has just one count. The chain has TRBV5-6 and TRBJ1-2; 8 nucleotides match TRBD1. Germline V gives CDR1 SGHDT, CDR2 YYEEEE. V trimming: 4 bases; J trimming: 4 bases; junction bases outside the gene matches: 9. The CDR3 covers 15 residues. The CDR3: CASSLADRGAYGYTF. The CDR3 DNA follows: TGTGCCAGCAGCCTCGCCGACAGGGGCGCCTATGGCTACACCTTC.